These 6 T cell receptor beta chains were sequenced from one sample in a study of OX40 agonist ivuxolimab in advanced cancers. Libraries were prepared by immunoSEQ multiplex PCR; TCRdb keeps only in-frame clonotypes and omits some of them. The table has roughly 46,000 clones, about 79% seen once. The source material was CD4+ or CD8+ T cells sorted from blood, sampled in a trial of the OX40 agonist ivuxolimab. All receptors derive from an adult with an advanced solid tumor such as melanoma, head and neck, liver or kidney cancer.

The rearrangement joins TRBV2 to TRBJ1-5, with D perhaps matching TRBD1 (6 bases). This CDR3 spans 13 amino acids. Deletions cut 5 bases from V and 4 bases from J, with 9 bases between. Germline V gives CDR1 SNHLY, CDR2 FYNNEI. DNA of the CDR3: TGTGCCAGCAGTCAAACAGGGAATCAGCCCCAGCATTTT. It yields the protein CASSQTGNQPQHF.

V and J are TRBV9 and TRBJ2-1; maybe TRBD2 (5 bases). Trimming took off 0 bases at V and 8 bases at J, with 21 bases between the two ends. Per the germline V gene, CDR1 is SGDLS and CDR2 is YYNGEE. There are 17 residues in the CDR3. The CDR3 here is CASSVATRTRGWDEQFF. CDR3 nucleotides: TGTGCCAGCAGCGTAGCTACTAGGACCCGGGGATGGGATGAGCAGTTCTTC.

This clone showed up just once. The rearrangement joins TRBV19 to TRBJ2-3, with 9 bases matching TRBD2. J gave up 6 bases and V 8 bases, and 6 bases lay outside the gene matches. This CDR3 has 13 amino acids. Germline V gene data show CDR1 as LNHDA and CDR2 as SQIVND (reference sequence). CDR3 nucleotide sequence: TGTGCCAGTGGCGGGGGGGAGAGGGATACGCAGTATTTT. This gives the protein CASGGGERDTQYF.

The CDR3 loop is CASSYRGLSTDTQYF. As DNA, the CDR3 is TGTGCCAGCAGTTACAGGGGCCTAAGCACAGATACGCAGTATTTT. The chain uses TRBV6-6 and TRBJ2-3; D possibly corresponds to TRBD1 (5 bases). Germline-derived CDR1 and CDR2 are MNHNY and SVGAGI (reference sequence). The CDR3 is made up of 15 amino acids. With 2 bases removed from V and 0 bases from J, the gap between germline ends came to 9 bases.

The chain joins TRBV30 to TRBJ1-5, with unresolved D. The CDR3 runs to 13 residues. The germline V and J ends were trimmed by 3 bases and 1 base, with 7 bases remaining between them. Germline V gives CDR1 GTSNPN, CDR2 SVGIG (reference sequence). CDR3 in DNA: TGTGCCTGGAGCGGCGGGAGCAATCAGCCCCAGCATTTT. The encoded protein is CAWSGGSNQPQHF.

The chain couples TRBV5-6 to TRBJ2-1, with 7 bases that match TRBD2. Trimming at V came to 4 bases and at J to 0 bases, leaving 7 bases not matched to a gene. The CDR3 totals 16 residues. Germline CDR1 reads SGHDT; CDR2 reads YYEEEE. The CDR3 nucleotides read TGTGCCAGCAGCGTGGGAGCGGGACGCTCCTACAATGAGCAGTTCTTC. It codes for CASSVGAGRSYNEQFF.